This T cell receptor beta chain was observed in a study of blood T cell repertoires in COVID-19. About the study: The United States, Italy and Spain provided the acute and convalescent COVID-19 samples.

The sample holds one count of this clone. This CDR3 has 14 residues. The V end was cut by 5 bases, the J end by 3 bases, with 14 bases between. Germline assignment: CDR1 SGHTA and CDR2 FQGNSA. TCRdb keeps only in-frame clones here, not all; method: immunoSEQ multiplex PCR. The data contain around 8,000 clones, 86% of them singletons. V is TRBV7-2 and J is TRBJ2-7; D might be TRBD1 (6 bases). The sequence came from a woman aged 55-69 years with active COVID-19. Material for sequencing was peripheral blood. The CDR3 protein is CASSPGHKYYEQYF. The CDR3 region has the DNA TGTGCCAGCAGCCCGGGACATAAGTACTACGAGCAGTACTTC.